The entry below gives a single T cell receptor beta chain sequence along with its context. The CDR3 is 13 residues long. V gave up 2 bases and J gave up 2 bases, with 6 bases separating them. In germline, CDR1 is WNHNN, CDR2 SYGVQD (reference sequence). Clones were read by immunoSEQ multiplex PCR, and TCRdb kept only the in-frame ones, dropping some. Among 90,000 to 150,000 clones, around nine tenths were seen once, and the ten largest hold about 2.4%. The sample originates from a study of T cell responses to AZD1222 COVID-19 vaccine. The source is an adult in good health. Sequencing was performed on peripheral blood, taken on day 0 of AZD1222 vaccination. The chain employs TRBV10-1 and TRBJ1-1, with D perhaps TRBD1 (5 bases). The CDR3 coding sequence is TGCGCCAGCAGTGAGCAGGGCAACACTGAAGCTTTCTTT. This translates into CASSEQGNTEAFF.